This T cell receptor (beta chain) was captured in a study of T-cell memory formation after mild COVID-19. Study background: TCR clusters were mostly donor specific.

In TCRdb, the 5' RACE reads were re-called with MiXCR into one record per CDR3 protein. This table holds about 180,000 distinct CDR3 sequences, 16% found once. This clonotype was recorded a few times. Its antigen is not known. Study-wide points: Several responding clones turned up in pre-infection memory, indicating that cross-reactive memory may have taken part.

The clonotype comes from an adult woman who had mild COVID-19 (a few samples of this study predate the infection). Cell type and time point are not known. The sequenced material came from PBMCs or a T cell subset sorted from them (not recorded which).

Here the CDR3 DNA reads TGTGCCAGCTCACCACCCCGGGCACAGGGCAACACTGAAGCTTTCTTT. Its translation is CASSPPRAQGNTEAFF. The chain carries TRBV18 and TRBJ1-1; D possibly corresponds to TRBD1 (6 bases). CDR3 length: 16 amino acids. Germline-derived CDR1 and CDR2 are KGHSH and LQKENI. V dropped 0 bases and J dropped 2 bases, with 13 bases sitting between them.